The 8 T cell receptor beta chains presented below share a single source sample, sequenced in a study of blood T cell repertoires in COVID-19. TCRdb keeps only in-frame clones here, not all; method: immunoSEQ multiplex PCR. The profile shows roughly 250,000 clones, roughly 84% of them singletons. The sample consisted of peripheral blood. The receptors derive from a middle-aged woman with active or convalescent COVID-19.

This clone was seen only once. This rearrangement joins TRBV6-5 to TRBJ1-1; D possibly corresponds to TRBD1 (6 bases). V shed 7 bases and J shed 4 bases, with 13 bases lying between them. The germline CDR1 and CDR2 sequences are MNHEY and SVGAGI. This CDR3 is 13 amino acids long. Here the CDR3 DNA reads TGTGCCAGCAAACAACAGGGCTCCACTGAAGCTTTCTTT. This sequence encodes CASKQQGSTEAFF.

V usage is TRBV14 and J usage is TRBJ2-3; D call uncertain. This CDR3 has 13 residues. Germline V lookup: CDR1 SGHDN, CDR2 FVKESK. With 0 bases removed from V and 2 bases from J, the gap between germline ends came to 3 bases. DNA of the CDR3: TGTGCCAGCAGCCAAGAACTCACAGATACGCAGTATTTT. Amino acids: CASSQELTDTQYF.

The chain combines TRBV30 with TRBJ1-6; D not resolved. V was pared by 2 bases and J by 10 bases, with 15 bases between. In germline, CDR1 is GTSNPN, CDR2 SVGIG (reference sequence). This CDR3 spans 14 amino acids. As DNA, the CDR3 is TGTGCCTGGAGTAATTTCGTCCGAGAATCACCCCTCCACTTT. This sequence encodes CAWSNFVRESPLHF. The full variable domain, its missing parts supplied by reference TRBV30 and TRBJ1-6, is SQTIHQWPATLVQPVGSPLSLECTVEGTSNPNLYWYRQAAGRGLQLLFYSVGIGQISSEVPQNLSASRPQDRQFILSSKKLLLSDSGFYLCAWSNFVRESPLHFGNGTRLTVT.

V and J are TRBV6-5 and TRBJ2-1; TRBD1 aligns across 10 bases. The trim removed 1 base at V and 5 bases at J, leaving 5 bases unmatched. Looked up from germline, CDR1 is MNHEY and CDR2 is SVGAGI. CDR3 size: 16 residues. The CDR3 DNA reads TGTGCCAGCAGTTACTGGACAGGGGGGCGAAACAATGAGCAGTTCTTC. The encoded protein is CASSYWTGGRNNEQFF.

This clone was seen more than once but under ten times. The chain uses TRBV9 and TRBJ2-2; no clear D gene. V shed 4 bases and J shed 3 bases, with 10 bases lying between them. CDR3 size: 14 residues. Per the germline V gene, CDR1 is SGDLS and CDR2 is YYNGEE. The CDR3 is CASSLTVDTGELFF. For the CDR3, the DNA is TGTGCCAGCAGCTTAACGGTCGACACCGGGGAGCTGTTTTTT.

This chain links TRBV9 with TRBJ1-3; D remains ambiguous. Trimming stripped 0 bases from V and 0 bases from J, with 7 bases between. CDR3 length equals 15 residues. From germline, CDR1 is SGDLS and CDR2 YYNGEE. CDR3 coding DNA: TGTGCCAGCAGCGTAGAGCGGGGCTCTGGAAACACCATATATTTT. Protein sequence: CASSVERGSGNTIYF.

With regard to this clone: At the DNA level, this CDR3 is encoded by other sequences in the same sample as well. V usage is TRBV7-9 and J usage is TRBJ1-1, with TRBD1 matching over 7 bases. Germline CDR1 SEHNR, CDR2 FQNEAQ (reference sequence). V was pared by 3 bases and J by 0 bases, with 4 bases of the junction left unmatched. This CDR3 region has 15 residues. CDR3 coding DNA: TGTGCCAGCAGCTTCCAGACAGGGATGAACACTGAAGCTTTCTTT. Translating it yields CASSFQTGMNTEAFF.

The DNA for the CDR3 is TGTGCCAGCAGCTTAGGGGGGACAGGGGCCCCCAATCAGCCCCAGCATTTT. This gives the protein CASSLGGTGAPNQPQHF. V gene TRBV7-9 combines with J gene TRBJ1-5; TRBD1 agrees at 10 bases. The J segment lost 3 bases and the V segment lost 1 base, leaving 6 bases of the junction unmatched. The CDR3 totals 17 residues. Per germline, CDR1 SEHNR and CDR2 FQNEAQ (reference sequence).